These 27 T cell receptor beta chains share one sample of origin, sequenced in a study of blood T cell repertoires in COVID-19. TCRdb keeps only in-frame clones here, not all; method: immunoSEQ multiplex PCR. The sample holds 200,000 to 300,000 clones, roughly 86% seen once. The sample consisted of peripheral blood. Source of these receptors: a woman aged 45 to 65 with acute or convalescent COVID-19.

The count of this clone is one. The V gene is TRBV19, the J gene TRBJ1-2, with TRBD1 matching 11 bases. The J segment lost 8 bases and the V segment lost 9 bases, leaving 8 bases of the junction unmatched. Germline V lookup: CDR1 LNHDA, CDR2 SQIVND (reference sequence). This CDR3 has 13 amino acids. The CDR3 protein is CASEDRGQQGYTF. CDR3 in DNA: TGTGCCAGCGAGGACAGGGGGCAACAAGGCTACACCTTC.

The chain employs TRBV5-1 and TRBJ2-5; D might be TRBD1 (6 bases). V dropped 2 bases and J dropped 1 base, with 9 bases sitting between them. This CDR3 is 14 amino acids long. Germline V lookup: CDR1 SGHRS, CDR2 YFSETQ. This chain's CDR3 is CASSLGTTQETQYF. The CDR3 DNA is TGCGCCAGCAGCTTAGGGACAACCCAAGAGACCCAGTACTTC. The variable domain in full, with the rest retrieved from reference TRBV5-1 and TRBJ2-5, is KAGVTQTPRYLIKTRGQQVTLSCSPISGHRSVSWYQQTPGQGLQFLFEYFSETQRNKGNFPGRFSGRQFSNSRSEMNVSTLELGDSALYLCASSLGTTQETQYFGPGTRLLVL.

This clone came up once. J is TRBJ1-1 and V is TRBV18, with D tentatively TRBD1 (5 bases). The V gene lost 4 bases and the J gene lost 0 bases, with 12 bases spanning the gap. The CDR3 covers 15 residues. Germline lookup yields CDR1 KGHSH and CDR2 LQKENI. The DNA for the CDR3 is TGTGCCAGCTCACGGGGGGGTTCGCTGAACACTGAAGCTTTCTTT. Protein sequence: CASSRGGSLNTEAFF.

The chain employs TRBV4-1 and TRBJ2-7; 13 nucleotides match TRBD2. With V trimmed by 1 base and J by 0 bases, 6 bases remained unmatched. The CDR3 has 18 amino acids. Germline V gene sequence: CDR1 MGHRA, CDR2 YSYEKL. The CDR3 DNA reads TGCGCCAGCAGCCAAGTGACTAGCGGGAGGCCGAGCTCCTACGAGCAGTACTTC. Its translation is CASSQVTSGRPSSYEQYF.

The chain links TRBV18 to TRBJ1-2, with 9 bases fitting TRBD1. Germline V CDR1 and CDR2: KGHSH, LQKENI. The CDR3 is 14 amino acids. Trimming cost V 0 bases and J 7 bases; bases outside gene matches: 3. CDR3 residues: CASSPPDRGGGYTF. The DNA for the CDR3 is TGTGCCAGCTCACCACCGGACAGGGGAGGTGGCTACACCTTC.

This clone showed up just a few times. The chain recombines TRBV18 with TRBJ1-4, with a tentative D call TRBD1 (6 bases). The V gene lost 6 bases and the J gene lost 4 bases, with 15 bases spanning the gap. The germline gives CDR1 KGHSH, CDR2 LQKENI. The CDR3 has 15 residues. CDR3: CASSRSGGLNEKLFF. The CDR3 region has the DNA TGTGCCAGCTCGCGCTCCGGGGGGCTTAATGAAAAACTGTTTTTT.

This CDR3 is CASSQDGPGLAFNEQFF. Here the CDR3 DNA reads TGCGCCAGCAGCCAAGATGGGCCGGGACTAGCTTTCAATGAGCAGTTCTTC. This chain uses TRBV4-1 with TRBJ2-1, with 9 bases identical to TRBD2. The CDR3 runs 17 residues. V was clipped by 0 bases and J by 6 bases; unmatched bases: 9. The V gene's germline CDR1 is MGHRA and CDR2 YSYEKL.

The chain combines TRBV28 with TRBJ2-3, with TRBD2 matching over 7 bases. Germline CDR1 and CDR2: MDHEN and SYDVKM. With V trimmed by 6 bases and J by 0 bases, 9 bases remained unmatched. The CDR3 covers 16 residues. CDR3 loop: CASSPTLAASTDTQYF. For the CDR3, the DNA is TGTGCCAGCAGCCCTACGCTAGCGGCTAGCACAGATACGCAGTATTTT. Complete variable domain (other parts from reference TRBV28 and TRBJ2-3): DVKVTQSSRYLVKRTGEKVFLECVQDMDHENMFWYRQDPGLGLRLIYFSYDVKMKEKGDIPEGYSVSREKKERFSLILESASTNQTSMYLCASSPTLAASTDTQYFGPGTRLTVL.

This clone has only a few counts. The rearrangement uses TRBV18 and TRBJ1-3; D call uncertain. CDR1 and CDR2 (germline): KGHSH, LQKENI. Trimming left V 1 base short and J 0 bases short, with 10 bases between. This CDR3 is built from 16 residues. The DNA for the CDR3 is TGTGCCAGCTCACCACGTCAGACTGCCTCTGGAAACACCATATATTTT. It specifies CASSPRQTASGNTIYF. Full variable domain (outside the CDR3, taken from reference TRBV18 and TRBJ1-3): NAGVMQNPRHLVRRRGQEARLRCSPMKGHSHVYWYRQLPEEGLKFMVYLQKENIIDESGMPKERFSAEFPKEGPSILRIQQVVRGDSAAYFCASSPRQTASGNTIYFGEGSWLTVV.

This clone showed up just once. The chain employs TRBV9 and TRBJ1-4; 8 nucleotides agree with TRBD1. The germline V gene has CDR1 SGDLS and CDR2 YYNGEE. The CDR3 runs 17 residues. V was pared by 0 bases and J by 7 bases, with 11 bases of the junction left unmatched. The DNA of the CDR3 is TGTGCCAGCAGCGTAGCTCATTTTGGACAGGGAGGTGAAAAACTGTTTTTT. It specifies CASSVAHFGQGGEKLFF.

Written as DNA, the CDR3 is TGTGCCAGCAGCTTGGGAGAAAATGAAAAACTGTTTTTT. Its translation is CASSLGENEKLFF. V gene TRBV5-4 combines with J gene TRBJ1-4; D uncertain. The CDR3 has 13 amino acids. Germline V CDR1 and CDR2: SGHNT, YYREEE (reference sequence). V was pared by 0 bases and J by 5 bases, with 5 bases between.

V is TRBV6-5 and J is TRBJ1-5, with 9 bases aligning to TRBD1. This CDR3 is built from 15 residues. Germline CDR1 reads MNHEY; CDR2 reads SVGAGI. Trimming at V came to 5 bases and at J to 3 bases, leaving 5 bases not matched to a gene. CDR3 protein: CASSPGTGLNQPQHF. The DNA for the CDR3 is TGTGCCAGCAGTCCCGGGACAGGGCTCAATCAGCCCCAGCATTTT.

The chain couples TRBV5-1 to TRBJ1-1, with a weak D call TRBD1 (6 bases). Trimming took off 1 base at V and 3 bases at J, with 10 bases between the two ends. This CDR3 comprises 14 residues. CDR1 is SGHRS and CDR2 is YFSETQ in the germline V gene. The CDR3 nucleotides read TGCGCCAGCAGCTTGAGACAGGAGGACACTGAAGCTTTCTTT. Residues: CASSLRQEDTEAFF.

This clone occurred once. The V call is TRBV6-5, the J call TRBJ2-1, with D possibly being TRBD1 (5 bases). The CDR3 sequence is 15 residues long. CDR1 is MNHEY, CDR2 SVGAGI, per germline. Trimming took off 6 bases at V and 0 bases at J, with 12 bases between the two ends. For the CDR3, the DNA is TGTGCCAGCAGGGGGCCTCAAAGCTCCTACAATGAGCAGTTCTTC. It is translated as CASRGPQSSYNEQFF.

The gene calls are TRBV28 and TRBJ2-5, with TRBD2 matching 15 bases. The CDR3 consists of 16 residues. In germline, CDR1 is MDHEN, CDR2 SYDVKM. V dropped 7 bases and J dropped 7; count of bases not matched to a gene: 10. The CDR3 DNA follows: TGTGCCAGCATCCCTGGACTAGCGGGAGGGCCCGGGACCCAGTACTTC. Translation gives CASIPGLAGGPGTQYF.

The J gene is TRBJ2-7, the V gene TRBV28; 7 bases map to TRBD1. This CDR3 region has 17 residues. With V trimmed by 3 bases and J by 0 bases, 11 bases remained unmatched. The V gene's germline CDR1 is MDHEN and CDR2 SYDVKM. The CDR3 sequence is CASSFPLQGVNSYEQYF. Here the CDR3 DNA reads TGTGCCAGCAGTTTCCCACTCCAGGGGGTGAACTCCTACGAGCAGTACTTC.

J is TRBJ2-7 and V is TRBV7-9; possible D gene TRBD1, 6 bases. V was pared by 1 base and J by 2 bases, with 9 bases between. The CDR3 sequence is 14 residues long. Germline CDR1 SEHNR, CDR2 FQNEAQ (reference sequence). The DNA of the CDR3 is TGTGCCAGCAGCTTAGGACAGGAACCCTACGAGCAGTACTTC. Amino acid sequence: CASSLGQEPYEQYF.

The chain links TRBV5-4 to TRBJ2-2; D ambiguous. V was cut by 0 bases and J by 1 base, with 10 bases left in between. The CDR3 has 16 amino acids. Germline lookup yields CDR1 SGHNT and CDR2 YYREEE (reference sequence). This CDR3 reads CASSLELPKNTGELFF. The CDR3 DNA is TGTGCCAGCAGCTTGGAACTTCCTAAGAACACCGGGGAGCTGTTTTTT.

The genes are TRBV27 and TRBJ2-1; 7 bases are a match to TRBD2. Trimming at V came to 6 bases and at J to 2 bases, leaving 13 bases not matched to a gene. CDR3 length: 17 residues. Germline CDR1 MNHEY, CDR2 SMNVEV (reference sequence). The CDR3 bases are TGTGCCAGCAGAAAATCCCAACGGGAGGCCCCCTACAATGAGCAGTTCTTC. Translation gives CASRKSQREAPYNEQFF.

The rearrangement joins TRBV29-1 to TRBJ1-2; TRBD1 aligns across 7 bases. The V gene's germline CDR1 is SQVTM and CDR2 ANQGSEA. This CDR3 contains 12 residues. V dropped 7 bases and J dropped 6; count of bases not matched to a gene: 8. The CDR3 DNA follows: TGCAGCGGACTACAGGGGAAGAATGGCTACACCTTC. Protein sequence: CSGLQGKNGYTF.

J is TRBJ2-7 and V is TRBV19; TRBD1 matches 10 bases. This CDR3 is built from 14 residues. J lost 4 bases, V lost 9 bases, and 9 bases had no gene match. In germline, CDR1 is LNHDA, CDR2 SQIVND (reference sequence). The CDR3 DNA sequence: TGTGCCAGCCAAGCCGGGACAGGGGATTACGAGCAGTACTTC. Protein: CASQAGTGDYEQYF.

The chain carries TRBV28 and TRBJ2-5; TRBD2 might be the D (7 bases). V was trimmed by 7 bases and J by 5 bases, leaving 20 bases between them. The V gene's germline CDR1 is MDHEN and CDR2 SYDVKM. This CDR3 region has 15 residues. The CDR3 DNA follows: TGTGCCAGCACCCCCTCGGCCGGGGGGCTGGAGACCCAGTACTTC. Translating gives CASTPSAGGLETQYF.

V usage is TRBV5-1 and J usage is TRBJ1-4, with 9 bases matching TRBD1. Losses at the gene ends were 2 bases for V and 8 bases for J; bases not matched to a gene: 7. The CDR3 length is 15 residues. Germline V gene data show CDR1 as SGHRS and CDR2 as YFSETQ. CDR3 DNA: TGCGCCAGCAGCTTCCCGGGACAGGGACAGGAAAAACTGTTTTTT. Its translation: CASSFPGQGQEKLFF.

The CDR3 protein is CASSPGRDRQETQYF. Here the CDR3 DNA reads TGCGCCAGCAGCCCAGGCCGGGACAGACAAGAGACCCAGTACTTC. The chain carries TRBV4-3 and TRBJ2-5; 7 nucleotides align to TRBD1. The CDR3 sequence is 15 residues long. Germline loops: CDR1 LGHNA, CDR2 YSLEER. J lost 2 bases, V lost 4 bases, and 7 bases had no gene match.

The rearrangement joins TRBV2 to TRBJ2-7; TRBD1 matches at 7 bases. V was clipped by 6 bases and J by 6 bases; unmatched bases: 20. In germline, CDR1 is SNHLY, CDR2 FYNNEI. This CDR3 contains 17 residues. CDR3 coding DNA: TGTGCCAGCAGAGGGATTAAATTGAGGACAGGAAAGTTCGAGCAGTACTTC. The encoded protein is CASRGIKLRTGKFEQYF.

The J gene is TRBJ2-7, the V gene TRBV9; a weak D match, TRBD1 (7 bases). The CDR3 consists of 16 residues. V was trimmed by 0 bases and J by 3 bases, leaving 16 bases between them. CDR1 is SGDLS, CDR2 YYNGEE, per germline. The CDR3 coding sequence is TGTGCCAGCAGCGTAGCTCCGGCAGGGGGGAACTACGAGCAGTACTTC. This codes for CASSVAPAGGNYEQYF. The variable domain in full, with the rest retrieved from reference TRBV9 and TRBJ2-7, is DSGVTQTPKHLITATGQRVTLRCSPRSGDLSVYWYQQSLDQGLQFLIQYYNGEERAKGNILERFSAQQFPDLHSELNLSSLELGDSALYFCASSVAPAGGNYEQYFGPGTRLTVT.

The chain links TRBV11-1 to TRBJ1-6; D unresolved. The CDR3 totals 14 residues. V was trimmed by 5 bases and J by 8 bases, leaving 13 bases between them. CDR1 is SGHAT, CDR2 FQDESV, per germline (reference sequence). The CDR3 sequence: CASSRLGGHSPLHF. The CDR3 DNA is TGTGCCAGCAGCCGCCTCGGAGGTCATTCACCCCTCCACTTT. Using reference TRBV11-1 and TRBJ1-6 for the parts outside the CDR3, the full variable domain is EAEVAQSPRYKITEKSQAVAFWCDPISGHATLYWYRQILGQGPELLVQFQDESVVDDSQLPKDRFSAERLKGVDSTLKIQPAELGDSAMYLCASSRLGGHSPLHFGNGTRLTVT.